Below, one T cell receptor (beta chain) is given with its context. Sequencing of TCR beta was undertaken in CD8+ and CD4+ T cells derived from blood. The multiple sclerosis control group comprised treatment-naive patients with stable or active relapsing-remitting disease. Isolation of CD8+ and CD4+ T cells was performed negatively, whereas enrichment of TEMRA cells was done by FACS. With random hexamers, reverse transcription was performed on about 0.45 to 1 ug of RNA. Amplification of TCR beta CDR3 was carried out by immunoSEQ multiplex PCR, which covered 54 Vbeta and 13 Jbeta segments. TCRdb re-derived calls from the immunoSEQ multiplex PCR reads in MiXCR, one entry per CDR3 protein. The repertoire holds 130,000 or so distinct CDR3 sequences, with over 80% as singletons. This entry comes from a study of CD8 T cells in Susac syndrome. Trimming cost V 4 bases and J 0 bases, with 7 bases left between them. Germline CDR1 reads MNHEY; CDR2 reads SMNVEV (reference sequence). The CDR3 consists of 14 residues.

The receptor was derived from a human donor with multiple sclerosis. Material: CD8+ T cells from PBMCs. This chain connects TRBV27 to TRBJ1-5; the D is unclear. The CDR3 is CASSSLYSNQPQHF. In nucleotides, the CDR3 is TGTGCCAGCAGTTCCCTTTATAGCAATCAGCCCCAGCATTTT.